This T cell receptor (beta chain) was retrieved from a study of CD8 T cells in ankylosing spondylitis. V lost 2 bases and J lost 8, with 13 bases in between. CDR1 and CDR2 (germline): SGHVS, FQNEAQ. The CDR3 totals 14 residues. This clonotype has only a few counts. Antigen unknown. In TCRdb, the 5' RACE reads were re-called with MiXCR into one record per CDR3 protein. This table has about 250,000 distinct CDR3 sequences, roughly a third appearing once. Findings and caveats of the study: Ankylosing spondylitis blood seemed to carry a telltale TCR beta motif made of several highly homologous variants. Certain motif variants had earlier been reported in reactive arthritis synovial fluid and blood.

Sequencing was done on a sample of blood, either unsorted or a sorted T cell fraction (not recorded which). This clonotype was obtained from a male donor with ankylosing spondylitis or in good health (not recorded which). V and J are TRBV7-8 and TRBJ2-1, with D possibly matching TRBD2 (5 bases). The CDR3 loop is CASSLSLLDDEQFF. As DNA, the CDR3 is TGTGCCAGCAGCTTAAGTCTACTAGACGATGAGCAGTTCTTC.